These 18 T cell receptor beta chains share one sample of origin, sequenced in a study of T cells in localized non-small cell lung cancer. Clones were sequenced by immunoSEQ multiplex PCR, and TCRdb holds only the in-frame ones, with some missing. The data hold just under 80,000 clones, with approximately 80% observed a single time. The sample was peripheral blood, taken before any cancer treatment. The receptors come from an older female donor with stage I lung adenocarcinoma.

This clone was seen once. The chain has TRBV6-5 and TRBJ1-1, with D unresolved. CDR3 size: 13 residues. V lost 5 bases and J lost 4, with 11 bases in between. Germline CDR1 is MNHEY and CDR2 is SVGAGI. The CDR3 DNA reads TGTGCCAGCAGTCAGGTCTCGGGCACTGAAGCTTTCTTT. This encodes CASSQVSGTEAFF.

The CDR3 DNA reads as TGTGCCAGCAGCTTACCCGGCGGGACAGGGATCACCGGGGAGCTGTTTTTT. Translation: CASSLPGGTGITGELFF. The gene calls are TRBV7-9 and TRBJ2-2, with 9 bases identical to TRBD1. With V trimmed by 2 bases and J by 4 bases, 8 bases remained unmatched. The CDR3 consists of 17 residues. The germline V gene has CDR1 SEHNR and CDR2 FQNEAQ (reference sequence).

This rearrangement joins TRBV11-2 to TRBJ2-3; TRBD2 aligns across 8 bases. The CDR3 contains 16 residues. J was trimmed by 2 bases and V by 5 bases; bases with no gene match: 9. Germline V gene lookup returns CDR1 SGHAT and CDR2 FQNNGV. Here the CDR3 reads CASSNGVLAATDTQYF. As DNA, the CDR3 is TGTGCCAGCAGCAATGGAGTACTAGCGGCCACAGATACGCAGTATTTT.

CDR3 nucleotides: TGTGCCAGCAGTGTCTTGGGCAGTAGCACAGATACGCAGTATTTT. Amino acids: CASSVLGSSTDTQYF. V is TRBV27 and J is TRBJ2-3; no reliable D call. CDR1 MNHEY and CDR2 SMNVEV come from the germline V gene (reference sequence). V was shortened by 5 bases and J by 0 bases, with 12 bases between the two germline ends. This CDR3 contains 15 residues.

This chain uses TRBV5-1 with TRBJ2-3; TRBD2 agrees at 9 bases. There are 18 residues in the CDR3. The V and J ends lost 4 bases and 2 bases, in that order; junction bases with no gene match: 14. Germline values: CDR1 SGHRS, CDR2 YFSETQ. For the CDR3, the DNA is TGCGCCAGCAGCAGTCCTTTAGGGCTAGCGGGGATCACAGATACGCAGTATTTT. The encoded protein is CASSSPLGLAGITDTQYF. Full variable domain (rest looked up from reference TRBV5-1 and TRBJ2-3): KAGVTQTPRYLIKTRGQQVTLSCSPISGHRSVSWYQQTPGQGLQFLFEYFSETQRNKGNFPGRFSGRQFSNSRSEMNVSTLELGDSALYLCASSSPLGLAGITDTQYFGPGTRLTVL.

The rearrangement links TRBV11-2 to TRBJ2-2, with 7 bases aligning to TRBD1. The length of the CDR3 is 16 residues. J lost 4 bases, V lost 5 bases, and 10 bases had no gene match. CDR1 and CDR2 from the germline V gene are SGHAT and FQNNGV. The CDR3: CASSQPFDRATGELFF. DNA for the CDR3: TGTGCCAGCAGCCAGCCATTTGACAGGGCCACCGGGGAGCTGTTTTTT.

This chain joins TRBV21-1 and TRBJ1-1. TRBV21-1 constitutes a pseudogene. This CDR3 contains 16 residues. The CDR3 DNA reads TGTGCCAGCAGTCCGGTCGAAGGGGGGATTAACACTGAAGCTTTCTTT. This encodes CASSPVEGGINTEAFF.

This sequence joins TRBV7-2 and TRBJ2-3, with 10 bases identical to TRBD2. The CDR3 is 16 amino acids. CDR1 and CDR2 (germline): SGHTA, FQGNSA. The junction had 4 bases not matched to a gene; V was cut back by 4 bases and J by 0 bases. CDR3 DNA sequence: TGTGCCAGCAGCTGGACTAGCGGTGCTAGCACAGATACGCAGTATTTT. Translation gives CASSWTSGASTDTQYF.

The rearrangement uses TRBV19 and TRBJ2-3; D ambiguous. The CDR3 is made up of 12 amino acids. Germline-derived CDR1 and CDR2 are LNHDA and SQIVND (reference sequence). V lost 7 bases and J lost 1, with 6 bases in between. Here the CDR3 DNA reads TGTGCCAGTAAACGGGGCACAGATACGCAGTATTTT. It is translated as CASKRGTDTQYF.

J is TRBJ1-2 and V is TRBV28; possible D gene TRBD1, 6 bases. Germline loops: CDR1 MDHEN, CDR2 SYDVKM. The V end lost 3 bases, the J end lost 3 bases, and 20 bases lay between the germline ends. The CDR3 consists of 17 residues. This CDR3 is CASSFPRRGEGDYGYTF. CDR3 bases: TGTGCCAGCAGTTTCCCCCGGAGGGGGGAGGGCGACTATGGCTACACCTTC.

J is TRBJ2-7 and V is TRBV4-3, with D possibly TRBD1 on 6 matching bases. The CDR3 extends over 15 amino acids. Germline lookup yields CDR1 LGHNA and CDR2 YSLEER. V was clipped by 0 bases and J by 4 bases, with 13 bases between them. CDR3 in DNA: TGCGCCAGCAGCCAAGATTGGGGCAGGGGATACGAGCAGTACTTC. It yields the protein CASSQDWGRGYEQYF.

The J gene is TRBJ2-2, the V gene TRBV28; D gene ambiguous. V was clipped by 6 bases and J by 7 bases, with 9 bases between them. The CDR3 extends over 12 amino acids. Germline assignment: CDR1 MDHEN and CDR2 SYDVKM. The DNA for the CDR3 is TGTGCCAGCAGGGAATCGGACGGGGAGCTGTTTTTT. As protein: CASRESDGELFF.

J is TRBJ1-3 and V is TRBV5-1; 8 bases are shared with TRBD1. The CDR3 is 16 residues long. Unmatched junction bases numbered 8, after V lost 4 bases and J lost 2 bases. CDR1 SGHRS and CDR2 YFSETQ come from the germline V gene. The CDR3 sequence is CASSPRTGTTGNTIYF. CDR3 nucleotide sequence: TGCGCCAGCAGCCCCAGGACAGGGACTACTGGAAACACCATATATTTT.

The V gene is TRBV5-1, the J gene TRBJ2-3; TRBD2 matches 10 bases. This CDR3 contains 17 residues. V trimming: 4 bases; J trimming: 2 bases; junction bases outside the gene matches: 10. Germline values: CDR1 SGHRS, CDR2 YFSETQ. The CDR3 nucleotides read TGCGCCAGCAGCCCCTCCCCTAGCGGGGGTAACACAGATACGCAGTATTTT. Its translation is CASSPSPSGGNTDTQYF.

The CDR3 spells CASSRTGAGAGGPYNEQFF. For the CDR3, the DNA is TGTGCCAGCAGCAGGACGGGGGCGGGAGCAGGGGGCCCCTACAATGAGCAGTTCTTC. The genes are TRBV9 and TRBJ2-1, with D possibly being TRBD1 (8 bases). The CDR3 spans 19 residues. V was pared by 4 bases and J by 2 bases, with 25 bases between. CDR1 SGDLS and CDR2 YYNGEE come from the germline V gene.

CDR3 region: CATGRGANYGYTF. The CDR3 bases are TGTGCCACCGGAAGAGGGGCTAACTATGGCTACACCTTC. This chain joins TRBV6-5 and TRBJ1-2; a weak D match, TRBD1 (5 bases). This CDR3 is 13 amino acids long. Trimming removed 10 bases from V and 0 bases from J, with 12 bases in between. Germline V gene lookup returns CDR1 MNHEY and CDR2 SVGAGI.

The chain uses TRBV27 and TRBJ2-1, with 7 bases identical to TRBD1. Germline V CDR1 and CDR2: MNHEY, SMNVEV (reference sequence). This CDR3 region has 17 residues. V was pared by 6 bases and J by 6 bases, with 17 bases of the junction left unmatched. CDR3 nucleotides: TGTGCCAGCAGACCCCTTGTAACCGGGACAGCAAGCAATGAGCAGTTCTTC. It specifies CASRPLVTGTASNEQFF.

The rearrangement uses TRBV5-1 and TRBJ1-4, with D tentatively TRBD1 (6 bases). V was cut by 4 bases and J by 5 bases, with 15 bases left in between. CDR3 size: 15 residues. The germline V gene has CDR1 SGHRS and CDR2 YFSETQ. As DNA, the CDR3 is TGCGCCAGCAGCCCCGAAACAGGGTTAAATGAAAAACTGTTTTTT. Protein: CASSPETGLNEKLFF. The variable domain in full, completed from reference TRBV5-1 and TRBJ1-4, reads KAGVTQTPRYLIKTRGQQVTLSCSPISGHRSVSWYQQTPGQGLQFLFEYFSETQRNKGNFPGRFSGRQFSNSRSEMNVSTLELGDSALYLCASSPETGLNEKLFFGSGTQLSVL.